What follows describes a single TCR beta chain. This sample is drawn from a study of T cell changes during pregnancy in multiple sclerosis. The germline V gene has CDR1 SGHKS and CDR2 YYEKEE (reference sequence). V was pared by 4 bases and J by 3 bases, with 8 bases of the junction left unmatched. The CDR3 contains 17 residues. Clones were read by immunoSEQ multiplex PCR, and TCRdb kept only the in-frame ones, dropping some. The data contain 45,000 to 55,000 clones, roughly 90% of them singletons. Specimen: CD4+ T cells from peripheral blood mononuclear cells, collected after pregnancy. V is TRBV5-5 and J is TRBJ1-3; 12 bases agree with TRBD1. This TCR came from a female donor with multiple sclerosis, enrolled in a pregnancy study. The CDR3 bases are TGTGCCAGCAGCGTTACGGGACAGGGGGCAGGTGGAAACACCATATATTTT. This codes for CASSVTGQGAGGNTIYF.